This TCR beta chain was recorded in a study of vaccination effects on CD4 cells after COVID-19. The data were produced by immunoSEQ multiplex PCR, yet TCRdb's version contains in-frame clones alone and is incomplete. The repertoire holds approximately 70,000 clones, with more than 65% as singletons. Concerning this clone: Its antigen remains unidentified.

Per germline, CDR1 SGDLS and CDR2 YYNGEE. Trimming removed 4 bases from V and 0 bases from J, with 8 bases in between. There are 13 residues in the CDR3. Sequencing in the ViraFEST assay came after antigen-specific CD4+ T cells had been expanded with viral peptide pools, which were used to stimulate PBMC. Subsequent to roughly 10 days of culture, CD4+ T cells were isolated. Documented for the person is a PCR-confirmed SARS-CoV-2 infection occurring between March and December 2020. A pool of HIV-1 Nef peptides served as the condition for the negative control culture. The receptor comes from a human donor who had a prior SARS-CoV-2 infection. This chain connects TRBV9 to TRBJ2-7; D remains unclear. The sequences come from CD4+ T cells from PBMCs cultured with HIV peptides, collected before COVID-19 vaccination. Sample subset: HIV-1 Nef peptide pool negative control/reference culture. The CDR3 reads CASSPGASYEQYF. The CDR3 DNA follows: TGTGCCAGCAGCCCCGGTGCCTCCTACGAGCAGTACTTC.